One and the same sample provided the 13 T cell receptor beta chains below, sequenced in a study of T cells in Graves' hyperthyroidism and ophthalmopathy. Template material for amplifying TCR beta CDR3 regions consisted of RNA transcripts. First-round RT-PCR with HTBI primers amplified the TCR CDR3 region. TCRdb re-analysed the multiplex PCR reads in MiXCR, keeping a single row per CDR3 protein. The sample lists about 26,000 distinct CDR3 sequences, approximately 46% seen once, with 10% in the top ten. Sequenced: blood. Receptor source: a woman between 25 and 40 years old with Graves' hyperthyroidism.

V gene TRBV20-1 combines with J gene TRBJ1-2, with no clear D. Germline CDR1 DFQATT, CDR2 SNEGSKA (reference sequence). CDR3 length: 11 amino acids. V was shortened by 2 bases and J by 2 bases, with 3 bases between the two germline ends. CDR3 sequence (DNA): TGCAGTGCTAGACAGAACTATGGCTACACCTTC. As protein: CSARQNYGYTF.

This clonotype was detected many times. This rearrangement joins TRBV11-3 to TRBJ2-1; 9 bases align to TRBD2. The junction had 8 bases not matched to a gene; V was cut back by 5 bases and J by 3 bases. The germline CDR1 and CDR2 sequences are SGHNT and YENEEA. The CDR3 loop spans 16 amino acids. CDR3: CASSTKSGRLYNEQFF. The CDR3 nucleotides are TGTGCCAGCAGCACAAAAAGCGGGAGGCTCTACAATGAGCAGTTCTTC. The variable domain in full, completed from reference TRBV11-3 and TRBJ2-1, reads EAGVVQSPRYKIIEKKQPVAFWCNPISGHNTLYWYLQNLGQGPELLIRYENEEAVDDSQLPKDRFSAERLKGVDSTLKIQPAELGDSAVYLCASSTKSGRLYNEQFFGPGTRLTVL.

This clonotype is judged large. The rearrangement uses TRBV7-9 and TRBJ1-5; D is unresolved. The CDR3 covers 13 residues. CDR1 is SEHNR, CDR2 FQNEAQ, per germline (reference sequence). Trimming took 0 bases from V and 5 from J, leaving 5 bases between them. The CDR3 region has the DNA TGTGCCAGCAGCTTAGCACGGGATCAGCCCCAGCATTTT. It is translated as CASSLARDQPQHF.

The chain joins TRBV15 to TRBJ2-2, with 12 nucleotides matching TRBD1. CDR3 size: 16 residues. The V gene's germline CDR1 is LNHNV and CDR2 YYDKDF (reference sequence). V shed 3 bases, J shed 7 bases, and the junction held 6 bases outside the gene matches. In DNA, the CDR3 is TGTGCCACCAGCAGCGGGGGACAGGGGGCCGGCGGGGAGCTGTTTTTT. Translation gives CATSSGGQGAGGELFF.

Ten or more counts support this clonotype. This chain joins TRBV27 and TRBJ2-6, with a possible D match to TRBD1 (6 bases). Trimming removed 6 bases at V and 4 bases at J, with 13 bases between. The CDR3 totals 15 residues. The germline CDR1 and CDR2 sequences are MNHEY and SMNVEV (reference sequence). DNA for the CDR3: TGTGCCAGCAGACAGGGAACTTCCGGGGCCAACGTCCTGACTTTC. Translating gives CASRQGTSGANVLTF.

This clonotype was detected ten times or more. V usage is TRBV4-2 and J usage is TRBJ2-5; D possibly matches TRBD1 or TRBD2 (5 bases each). Looked up from germline, CDR1 is LGHNA and CDR2 is YNFKEQ. The CDR3 totals 15 residues. With 0 bases removed from V and 3 bases from J, the gap between germline ends came to 11 bases. CDR3 residues: CASSQDYGTKETQYF. DNA for the CDR3: TGTGCCAGCAGCCAAGATTACGGGACCAAAGAGACCCAGTACTTC.

The chain joins TRBV11-3 to TRBJ2-1; no definite D call. CDR3 length: 9 amino acids. Trimming shortened V by 10 bases and J by 11 bases, and 9 bases separated the two germline ends. CDR1 is SGHNT and CDR2 is YENEEA in the germline V gene. The CDR3 region is CATQDKQFF. The DNA for the CDR3 is TGTGCCACCCAAGATAAGCAGTTCTTC.

This clonotype was counted many times. The chain has TRBV20-1 and TRBJ2-5; D possibly corresponds to TRBD1 (5 bases). The ends were cut back, 3 bases at V and 10 bases at J, with 21 bases in the middle. The germline gives CDR1 DFQATT, CDR2 SNEGSKA (reference sequence). This CDR3 contains 14 residues. The CDR3 DNA reads as TGCAGTGCTAGTCCGTCAGGGCTTCGGAGTAACCAGTACTTC. Its protein product is CSASPSGLRSNQYF.

The genes are TRBV7-3 and TRBJ2-3, with D possibly being TRBD2 (5 bases). In germline, CDR1 is SGHTA, CDR2 FQGTGA. The CDR3 is made up of 15 amino acids. The V end was cut by 0 bases, the J end by 6 bases, with 13 bases between. The CDR3 nucleotides are TGTGCCAGCAGCTTAACCCCCTCCCGGGGTGATACGCAGTATTTT. Translation gives CASSLTPSRGDTQYF.

This clonotype was counted a few times. The chain is built from TRBV18 and TRBJ2-7, with 10 positions matching TRBD1. The CDR3 loop spans 15 amino acids. The germline V gene has CDR1 KGHSH and CDR2 LQKENI. With 2 bases clipped from V and 4 bases from J, the junction kept 5 bases outside the gene matches. CDR3 residues: CASSPLDRGAYEQYF. The CDR3 DNA follows: TGTGCCAGCTCACCATTGGACAGGGGGGCATACGAGCAGTACTTC.

On this clonotype: At one end, the junction sequence differs from germline, possibly due to a read error. The chain links TRBV5-1 to TRBJ2-3; D unresolved. The germline V gene encodes CDR1 SGHRS and CDR2 YFSETQ. The CDR3 contains 11 residues. The CDR3, as DNA: TGCGCCAGCCGAAGTATGGATGCGCGGTACTTT. As protein: CASRSMDARYF.

This clonotype was seen many times. This sequence joins TRBV6-2 or TRBV6-3 and TRBJ1-1, with 7 bases identical to TRBD1. The CDR3 covers 10 residues. The V gene end was trimmed by 8 bases and the J gene end by 11 bases; junction bases not matched to a gene: 5. CDR1 and CDR2 (germline): MNHEY, SVGEGT. The CDR3 coding sequence is TGTGCCAGCGGGGACAGTGAGGCTTTCTTT. Its protein product is CASGDSEAFF.

Remarks on this clonotype: The limits of the CDR3 on the DNA are not certain, so only TCRdb's listed CDR3 is given. This chain uses TRBV20-1 with TRBJ2-6; the DNA was not used to check the table's D call, TRBD2. Germline loops: CDR1 DFQATT, CDR2 SNEGSKA (reference sequence). Including both end residues, the CDR3 is 22 amino acids long. CDR3 loop: CSARAGTSAGGEQYFGANVLTF.